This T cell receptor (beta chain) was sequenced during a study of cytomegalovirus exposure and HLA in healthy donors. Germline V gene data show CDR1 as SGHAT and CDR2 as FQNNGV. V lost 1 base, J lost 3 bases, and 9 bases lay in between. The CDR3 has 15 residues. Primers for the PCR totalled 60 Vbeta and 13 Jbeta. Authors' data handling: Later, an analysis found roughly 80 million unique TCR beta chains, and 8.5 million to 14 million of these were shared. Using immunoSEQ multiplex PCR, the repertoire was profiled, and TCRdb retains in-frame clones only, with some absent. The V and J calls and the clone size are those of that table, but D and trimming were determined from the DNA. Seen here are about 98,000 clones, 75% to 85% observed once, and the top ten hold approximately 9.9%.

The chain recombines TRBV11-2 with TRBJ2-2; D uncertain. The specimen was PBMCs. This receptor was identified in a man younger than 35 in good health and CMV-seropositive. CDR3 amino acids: CASSLVRGHTGELFF. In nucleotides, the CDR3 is TGTGCCAGCAGCTTAGTAAGAGGTCACACCGGGGAGCTGTTTTTT.